This T cell receptor (beta chain) is from a study of human T cells and chemical hapten exposure. Study summary: Scalp application of diphenylcyclopropenone was performed weekly in patients across the entire roughly 26-week study. Predominantly women, the patients had alopecia areata, totalis or universalis.

This clonotype has only a few counts. Time point given: patch test 3, about 24 weeks after DPC sensitization. Treatment here: therapeutic diphenylcyclopropenone sensitization with weekly scalp DPC. Total RNA was isolated from whole blood that had not been fractionated. Trimming left V 7 bases short and J 1 base short, with 13 bases between. Germline V gene lookup returns CDR1 SGHTA and CDR2 FQGNSA. The CDR3 loop spans 14 amino acids. TCRdb independently ran MiXCR on the RACE reads; one entry per CDR3 protein. The sample includes about 160,000 distinct CDR3 sequences, about 30% of them seen just once. The sequence was obtained from a woman aged 18-29 years with alopecia areata. Some clones in this sample may be carry-over from other donors' samples. The chain has TRBV7-2 and TRBJ2-5, with D possibly TRBD1 on 5 matching bases. The sequences come from whole blood, collected in connection with sensitization to the hapten diphenylcyclopropenone (DPC). The CDR3 region has the DNA TGTGCCAGCAACAGACAAGGGGTCCAAGAGACCCAGTACTTC. Protein: CASNRQGVQETQYF.